This passage covers 2 T cell receptor beta chains from one sample sequenced in a study of blood T cell repertoires in COVID-19. Sequencing used immunoSEQ multiplex PCR; TCRdb keeps in-frame clones, though not all of them. The repertoire holds hundreds of thousands of clones, 87% seen once, with over 1.2% in the top ten. Sequenced sample: peripheral blood. The receptors shown here come from a woman between 40 and 50 years old who had recovered from COVID-19.

The V call is TRBV5-5, the J call TRBJ1-2; no firm D call. V was clipped by 4 bases and J by 2 bases, with 12 bases between them. The CDR3 contains 14 residues. The V gene's germline CDR1 is SGHKS and CDR2 YYEKEE (reference sequence). In nucleotides, the CDR3 is TGTGCCAGCAGCACACTACAAACCAACTATGGCTACACCTTC. It is translated as CASSTLQTNYGYTF.

The chain is built from TRBV27 and TRBJ2-7, with D possibly matching TRBD1 (5 bases). V was shortened by 2 bases and J by 0 bases, with 17 bases between the two germline ends. CDR3 length equals 17 residues. Looked up from germline, CDR1 is MNHEY and CDR2 is SMNVEV (reference sequence). The CDR3 DNA sequence: TGTGCCAGCAGTTTACGGGCGCCAGGGCATTTCTCCTACGAGCAGTACTTC. This sequence encodes CASSLRAPGHFSYEQYF.